This TCR beta chain came from a study of cytomegalovirus exposure and HLA in healthy donors. As to this clone: Its antigen is undetermined.

Germline lookup yields CDR1 SGHRS and CDR2 YFSETQ. The CDR3 consists of 14 residues. V gave up 4 bases and J gave up 2 bases; unmatched junction bases: 4. The donors gave bone marrow, and they were healthy. The PCR was carried out with 60 Vbeta primers and 13 Jbeta primers. Here immunoSEQ multiplex PCR was the method, and the copy in TCRdb shows in-frame clones only, minus some. The sample yields 100,000 to 150,000 clones, under 12% seen once. Overall study results and limits: Cytomegalovirus association was listed for about 150 TCR beta chains. Productive rates of about 87% or about 30% were seen for most TCR beta V segments in an earlier analysis.

This chain uses TRBV5-1 with TRBJ2-7; 9 nucleotides line up with TRBD1. The TCR originated in a woman aged 18-30 years in good health and CMV-seropositive. The specimen sequenced was PBMCs. CDR3 region: CASSQGQGPYEQYF. CDR3 DNA sequence: TGCGCCAGCAGCCAGGGACAGGGACCCTACGAGCAGTACTTC.